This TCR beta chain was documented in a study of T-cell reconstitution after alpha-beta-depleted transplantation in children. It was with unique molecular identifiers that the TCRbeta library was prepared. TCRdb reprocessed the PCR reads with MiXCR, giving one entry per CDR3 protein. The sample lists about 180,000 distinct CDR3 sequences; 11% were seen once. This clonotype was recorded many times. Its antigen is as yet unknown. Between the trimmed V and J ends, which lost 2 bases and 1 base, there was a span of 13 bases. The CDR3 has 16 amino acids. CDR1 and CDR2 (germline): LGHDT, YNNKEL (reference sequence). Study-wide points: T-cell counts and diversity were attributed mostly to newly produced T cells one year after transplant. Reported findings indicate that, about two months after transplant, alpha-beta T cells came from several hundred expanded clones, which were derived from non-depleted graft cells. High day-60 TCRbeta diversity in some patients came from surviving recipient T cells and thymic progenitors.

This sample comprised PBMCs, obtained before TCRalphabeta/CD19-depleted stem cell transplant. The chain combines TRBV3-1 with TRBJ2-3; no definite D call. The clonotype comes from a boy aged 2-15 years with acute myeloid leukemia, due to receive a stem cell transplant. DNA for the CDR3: TGTGCCAGCAGCCAAACCCTTTCGGGCGGCACAGATACGCAGTATTTT. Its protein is CASSQTLSGGTDTQYF.